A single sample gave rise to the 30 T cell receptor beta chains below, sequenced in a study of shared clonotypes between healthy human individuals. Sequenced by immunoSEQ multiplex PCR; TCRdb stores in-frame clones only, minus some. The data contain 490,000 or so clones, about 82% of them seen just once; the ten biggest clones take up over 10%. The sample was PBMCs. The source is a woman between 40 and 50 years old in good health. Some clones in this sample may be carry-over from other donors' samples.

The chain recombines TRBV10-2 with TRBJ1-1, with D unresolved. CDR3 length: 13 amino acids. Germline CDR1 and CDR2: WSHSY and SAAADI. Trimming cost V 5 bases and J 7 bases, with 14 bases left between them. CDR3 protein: CASSLVPNGEAFF. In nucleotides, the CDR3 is TGCGCCAGCAGTCTGGTCCCCAACGGTGAAGCTTTCTTT.

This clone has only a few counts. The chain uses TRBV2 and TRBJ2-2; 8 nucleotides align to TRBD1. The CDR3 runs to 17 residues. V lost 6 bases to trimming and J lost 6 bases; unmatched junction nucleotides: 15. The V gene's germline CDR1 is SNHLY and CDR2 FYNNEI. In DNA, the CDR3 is TGTGCCAGCAGGGTTGGGACAGGTGGACGGCATGCCGGGGAGCTGTTTTTT. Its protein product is CASRVGTGGRHAGELFF.

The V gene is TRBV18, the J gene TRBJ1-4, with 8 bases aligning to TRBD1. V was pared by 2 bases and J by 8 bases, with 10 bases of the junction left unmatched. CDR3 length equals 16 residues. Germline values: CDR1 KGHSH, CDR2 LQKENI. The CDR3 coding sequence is TGTGCCAGCTCACCAGGACAGGGACCATTGGGAGAAAAACTGTTTTTT. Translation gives CASSPGQGPLGEKLFF.

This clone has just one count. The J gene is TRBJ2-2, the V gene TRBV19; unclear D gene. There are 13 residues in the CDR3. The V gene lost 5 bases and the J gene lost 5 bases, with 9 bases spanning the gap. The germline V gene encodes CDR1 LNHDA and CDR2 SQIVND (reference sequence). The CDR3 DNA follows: TGTGCCAGTAGTTCCCCTGGGACCGGGGAGCTGTTTTTT. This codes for CASSSPGTGELFF.

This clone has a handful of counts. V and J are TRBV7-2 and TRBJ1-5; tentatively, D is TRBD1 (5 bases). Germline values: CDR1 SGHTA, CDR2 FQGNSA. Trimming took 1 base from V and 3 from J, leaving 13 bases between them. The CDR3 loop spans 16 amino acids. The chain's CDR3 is CASSLVYGADNQPQHF. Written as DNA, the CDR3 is TGTGCCAGCAGCTTAGTGTACGGGGCCGACAATCAGCCCCAGCATTTT.

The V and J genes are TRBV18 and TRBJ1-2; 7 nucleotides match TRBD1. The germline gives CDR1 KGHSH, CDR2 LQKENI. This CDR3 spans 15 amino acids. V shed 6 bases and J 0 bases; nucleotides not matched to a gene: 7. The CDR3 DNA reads TGTGCCAGCTCCCTTGGACAGGTTTCTAACTATGGCTACACCTTC. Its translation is CASSLGQVSNYGYTF.

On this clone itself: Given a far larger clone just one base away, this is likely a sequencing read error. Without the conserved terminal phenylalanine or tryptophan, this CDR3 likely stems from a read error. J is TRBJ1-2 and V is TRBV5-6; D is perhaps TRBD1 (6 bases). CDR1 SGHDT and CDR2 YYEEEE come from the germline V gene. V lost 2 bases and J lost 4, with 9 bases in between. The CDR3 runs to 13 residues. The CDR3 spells CASSFLQGYGYTS. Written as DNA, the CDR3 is TGTGCCAGCAGCTTCTTACAGGGCTATGGCTACACCTCC.

The CDR3 sequence: CAISESGQYGYTF. The DNA of the CDR3 is TGTGCCATCAGTGAGTCGGGACAGTATGGCTACACCTTC. The genes are TRBV10-3 and TRBJ1-2, with 7 bases aligning to TRBD1. The CDR3 length is 13 residues. CDR1 ENHRY and CDR2 SYGVKD come from the germline V gene. After removal of 0 bases from V and 5 bases from J, the junction contained 0 bases not matched to a gene.

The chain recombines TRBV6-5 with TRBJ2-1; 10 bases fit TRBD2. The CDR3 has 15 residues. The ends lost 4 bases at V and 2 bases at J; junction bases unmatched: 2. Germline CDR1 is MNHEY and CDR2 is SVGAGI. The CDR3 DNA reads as TGTGCCAGCAGTTTGGGACTAGCGCCCTACAATGAGCAGTTCTTC. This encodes CASSLGLAPYNEQFF.

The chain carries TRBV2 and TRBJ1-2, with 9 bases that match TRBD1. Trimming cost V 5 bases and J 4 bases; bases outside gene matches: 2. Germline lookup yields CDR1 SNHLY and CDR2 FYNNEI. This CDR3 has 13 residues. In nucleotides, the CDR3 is TGTGCCAGCAGTTCGGACAGGGGCTATGGCTACACCTTC. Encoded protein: CASSSDRGYGYTF.

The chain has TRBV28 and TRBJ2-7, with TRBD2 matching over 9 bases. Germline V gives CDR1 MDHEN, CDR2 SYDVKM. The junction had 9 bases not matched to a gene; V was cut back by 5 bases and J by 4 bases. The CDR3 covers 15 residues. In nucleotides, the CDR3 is TGTGCCAGCAGTCCCCATAGCGGGAGCTTTTACGAGCAGTACTTC. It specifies CASSPHSGSFYEQYF.

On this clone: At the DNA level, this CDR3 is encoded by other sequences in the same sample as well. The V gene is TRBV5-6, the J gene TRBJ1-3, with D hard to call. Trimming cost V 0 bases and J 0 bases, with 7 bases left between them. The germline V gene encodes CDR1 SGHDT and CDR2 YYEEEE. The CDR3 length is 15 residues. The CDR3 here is CASSLGTGSGNTIYF. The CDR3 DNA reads TGTGCCAGCAGCTTGGGGACCGGCTCTGGAAACACCATATATTTT.

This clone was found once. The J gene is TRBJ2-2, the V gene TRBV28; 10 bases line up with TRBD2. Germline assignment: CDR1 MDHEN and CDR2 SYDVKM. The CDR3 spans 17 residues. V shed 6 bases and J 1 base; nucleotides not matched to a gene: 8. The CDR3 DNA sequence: TGTGCCAGCAGGAAGGTAGCGGGAGGTTGGAACACCGGGGAGCTGTTTTTT. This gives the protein CASRKVAGGWNTGELFF.

CDR3 bases: TGTGCCAGCAGCTGGGACGACCTCGAGCAGTACTTC. It translates to CASSWDDLEQYF. V is TRBV7-9 and J is TRBJ2-7; the D gene could be TRBD1 or TRBD2 (5 bases each). Between the trimmed V and J ends, which lost 4 bases and 6 bases, there was a span of 10 bases. Germline V gene data show CDR1 as SEHNR and CDR2 as FQNEAQ (reference sequence). The CDR3 loop spans 12 amino acids.

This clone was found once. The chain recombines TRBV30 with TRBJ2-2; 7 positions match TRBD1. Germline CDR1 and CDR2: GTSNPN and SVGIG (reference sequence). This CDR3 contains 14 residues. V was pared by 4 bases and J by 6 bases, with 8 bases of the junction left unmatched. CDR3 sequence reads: CAWTAGGYAGELFF. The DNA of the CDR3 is TGTGCCTGGACCGCAGGGGGTTATGCCGGGGAGCTGTTTTTT.

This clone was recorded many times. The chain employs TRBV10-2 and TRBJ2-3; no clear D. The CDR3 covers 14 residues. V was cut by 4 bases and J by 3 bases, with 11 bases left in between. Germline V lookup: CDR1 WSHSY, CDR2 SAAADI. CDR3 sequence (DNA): TGCGCCAGCAGTGTAACCAGTCTGACAGATACGCAGTATTTT. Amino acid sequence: CASSVTSLTDTQYF.

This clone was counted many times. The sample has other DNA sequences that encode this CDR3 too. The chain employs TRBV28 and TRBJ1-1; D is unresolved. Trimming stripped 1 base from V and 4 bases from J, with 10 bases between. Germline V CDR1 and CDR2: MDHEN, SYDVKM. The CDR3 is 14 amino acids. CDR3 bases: TGTGCCAGCAGTTTATCACACGGGAGCACTGAAGCTTTCTTT. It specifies CASSLSHGSTEAFF.

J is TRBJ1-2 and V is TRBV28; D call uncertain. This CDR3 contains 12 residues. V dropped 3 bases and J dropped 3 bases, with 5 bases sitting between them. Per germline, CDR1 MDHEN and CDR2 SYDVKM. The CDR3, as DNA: TGTGCCAGCAGTTTTTGGGACTATGGCTACACCTTC. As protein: CASSFWDYGYTF.

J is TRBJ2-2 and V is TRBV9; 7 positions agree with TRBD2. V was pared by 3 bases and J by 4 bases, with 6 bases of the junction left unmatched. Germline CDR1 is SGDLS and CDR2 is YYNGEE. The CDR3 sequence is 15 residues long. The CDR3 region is CASSGTSASTGELFF. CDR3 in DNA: TGTGCCAGCAGCGGTACTAGCGCCAGCACCGGGGAGCTGTTTTTT.

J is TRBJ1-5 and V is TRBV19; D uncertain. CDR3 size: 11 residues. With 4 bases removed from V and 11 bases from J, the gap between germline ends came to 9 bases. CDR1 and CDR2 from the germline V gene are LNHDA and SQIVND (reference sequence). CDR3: CASSKAPAQHF. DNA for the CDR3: TGTGCCAGTAGTAAGGCCCCGGCCCAGCATTTT.

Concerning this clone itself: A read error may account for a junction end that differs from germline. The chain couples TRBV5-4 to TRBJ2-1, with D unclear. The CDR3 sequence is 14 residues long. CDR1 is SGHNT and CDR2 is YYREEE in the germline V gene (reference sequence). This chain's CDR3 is CASSSPRRSPERFF. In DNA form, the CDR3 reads TGTGCCAGCAGCTCCCCACGAAGATCCCCTGAGCGGTTCTTC.

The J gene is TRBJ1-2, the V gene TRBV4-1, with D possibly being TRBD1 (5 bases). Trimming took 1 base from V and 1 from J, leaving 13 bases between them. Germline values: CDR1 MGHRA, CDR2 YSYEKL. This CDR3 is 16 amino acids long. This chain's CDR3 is CASSQAPREINYGYTF. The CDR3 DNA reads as TGCGCCAGCAGCCAAGCTCCCAGGGAGATTAACTATGGCTACACCTTC.

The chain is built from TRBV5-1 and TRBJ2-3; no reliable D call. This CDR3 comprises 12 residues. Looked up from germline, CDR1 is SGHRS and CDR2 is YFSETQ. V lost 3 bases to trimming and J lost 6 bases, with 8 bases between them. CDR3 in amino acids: CASSSDGDTQYF. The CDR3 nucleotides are TGCGCCAGCAGCTCGGACGGGGATACGCAGTATTTT.

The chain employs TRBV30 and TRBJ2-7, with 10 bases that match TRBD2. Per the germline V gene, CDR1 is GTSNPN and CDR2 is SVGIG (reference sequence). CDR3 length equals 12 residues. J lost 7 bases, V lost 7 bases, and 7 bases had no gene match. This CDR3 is CASSLAGYEQYF. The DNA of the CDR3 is TGTGCCTCCTCACTAGCGGGATATGAGCAGTACTTC.

The chain's CDR3 is CASSSTGGGVYEQYF. The CDR3 DNA is TGTGCCAGCAGCTCCACGGGAGGGGGGGTCTACGAGCAGTACTTC. The gene calls are TRBV28 and TRBJ2-7; TRBD2 agrees at 8 bases. CDR3 size: 15 residues. With 6 bases clipped from V and 3 bases from J, the junction kept 10 bases outside the gene matches. CDR1 and CDR2 from the germline V gene are MDHEN and SYDVKM.

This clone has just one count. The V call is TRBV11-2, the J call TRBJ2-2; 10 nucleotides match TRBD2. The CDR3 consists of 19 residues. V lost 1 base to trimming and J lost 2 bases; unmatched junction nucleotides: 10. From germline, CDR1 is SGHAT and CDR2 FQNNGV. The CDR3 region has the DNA TGTGCCAGCAGCTTAGGGGTCTTAGGACTAGCGGTAAACACCGGGGAGCTGTTTTTT. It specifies CASSLGVLGLAVNTGELFF.

CDR3 bases: TGTGCCAGCAGCTTCCAACCCCAGGGGGCCTACGAGCAGTACTTC. Protein product: CASSFQPQGAYEQYF. V gene TRBV7-2 combines with J gene TRBJ2-7; 7 positions agree with TRBD1. The germline V gene encodes CDR1 SGHTA and CDR2 FQGNSA. This CDR3 comprises 15 residues. J lost 2 bases, V lost 3 bases, and 7 bases had no gene match.

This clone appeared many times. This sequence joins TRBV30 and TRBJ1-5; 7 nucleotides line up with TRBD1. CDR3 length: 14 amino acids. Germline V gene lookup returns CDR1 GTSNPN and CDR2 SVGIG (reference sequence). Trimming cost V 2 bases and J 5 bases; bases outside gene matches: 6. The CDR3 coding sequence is TGTGCCTGGAGTTTTGGCAGGGGGGATCAGCCCCAGCATTTT. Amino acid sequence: CAWSFGRGDQPQHF. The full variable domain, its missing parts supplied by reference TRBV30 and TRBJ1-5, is SQTIHQWPATLVQPVGSPLSLECTVEGTSNPNLYWYRQAAGRGLQLLFYSVGIGQISSEVPQNLSASRPQDRQFILSSKKLLLSDSGFYLCAWSFGRGDQPQHFGDGTRLSIL.

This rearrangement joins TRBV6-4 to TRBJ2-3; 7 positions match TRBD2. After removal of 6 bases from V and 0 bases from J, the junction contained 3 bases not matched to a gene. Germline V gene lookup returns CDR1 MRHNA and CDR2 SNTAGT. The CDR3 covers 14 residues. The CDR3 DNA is TGTGCCAGCAGCGCACTAGCGAGCACAGATACGCAGTATTTT. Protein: CASSALASTDTQYF.

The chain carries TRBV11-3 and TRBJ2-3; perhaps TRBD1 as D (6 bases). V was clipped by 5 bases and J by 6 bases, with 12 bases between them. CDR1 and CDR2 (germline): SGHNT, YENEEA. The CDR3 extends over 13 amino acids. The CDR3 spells CASSPRDTDTQYF. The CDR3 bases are TGTGCCAGCAGCCCCAGGGACACCGATACGCAGTATTTT.